The rows below give T cell receptor beta chains drawn from one sample of a study of cytomegalovirus exposure and HLA in healthy donors. Sequencing used immunoSEQ multiplex PCR; TCRdb keeps in-frame clones, though not all of them. The table includes approximately 150,000 clones, just under 75% detected once. Input material: PBMCs. The source is a woman aged 18-29 years in good health and CMV-seronegative. Each CDR3 is given with its conserved first and last residue. A D gene is named only where the DNA matches it firmly. Rows may omit the clone size; those that give it use once, few, many or a size class.

size,length,J,V,D,DNA,CDR3
-,11,TRBJ2-5,TRBV18,-,TGTGCCAGCTCACCGCGAGAGACCCAGTACTTC,CASSPRETQYF
-,14,TRBJ1-2,TRBV7-6,TRBD1,TGTGCCAGCAGCTTAGATCCAGGGGGCTACGGCTACACCTTC,CASSLDPGGYGYTF
-,15,TRBJ1-4,TRBV15,-,TGTGCCACCAGCATTTCACGGGGAACTAATGAAAAACTGTTTTTT,CATSISRGTNEKLFF
-,14,TRBJ1-1,TRBV29-1,TRBD1,TGCAGCGTCTCGGTCCAGGGGGCCTACACTGAAGCTTTCTTT,CSVSVQGAYTEAFF
-,15,TRBJ2-2,TRBV5-4,TRBD2,TGTGCCAGCAGTTTAGTCGCTAGCGGGACGGGGGAGCTGTTTTTT,CASSLVASGTGELFF
-,11,TRBJ2-5,TRBV5-1,-,TGCGCCAGCACTGACCAAGAGACCCAGTACTTC,CASTDQETQYF
once,13,TRBJ1-6,TRBV7-3,-,TGTGCCAGCAGCTCACAGGGCAATTCACCCCTCCACTTT,CASSSQGNSPLHF
-,15,TRBJ1-2,TRBV7-8,-,TGTGCCAGCAGCATACGGACAGCAGTCTCTTATGGCTACACCTTC,CASSIRTAVSYGYTF
-,15,TRBJ2-1,TRBV7-8,TRBD2,TGTGCCAGCACCCCCCCGAGACTAGCGTTCGATGAGCAGTTCTTC,CASTPPRLAFDEQFF
-,13,TRBJ2-3,TRBV19,-,TGTGCCAGTAGTATAGAGACAGTGGATACGCAGTATTTT,CASSIETVDTQYF
few,12,TRBJ1-2,TRBV27,TRBD1,TGTGCCAGCAGACAGGGGTACTATGGCTACACCTTC,CASRQGYYGYTF
-,12,TRBJ2-7,TRBV7-9,-,TGTGCCAGCAAAACGCAGGGAGGCGAGCAGTACTTC,CASKTQGGEQYF
-,13,TRBJ1-4,TRBV7-6,-,TGTGCCAGCAGCCGAAGGGGGGGAGAAAAACTGTTTTTT,CASSRRGGEKLFF
few,12,TRBJ1-1,TRBV7-2,-,TGTGCCAGCAGCCCCGGACAGCGTGAAGCTTTCTTT,CASSPGQREAFF
-,16,TRBJ2-3,TRBV29-1,TRBD1,TGCAGCGTTGAGGGGCTACAGGGACAGAACACAGATACGCAGTATTTT,CSVEGLQGQNTDTQYF
-,16,TRBJ1-2,TRBV6-4,TRBD1,TGTGCCAGCAGTCGAGACCCGGGACAGGGAATAGGCGGCTACACCTTC,CASSRDPGQGIGGYTF
-,12,TRBJ2-2,TRBV27,-,TGTGCCAGCAGTTCCATCACCGGGGAGCTGTTTTTT,CASSSITGELFF
-,15,TRBJ1-2,TRBV11-2,TRBD1,TGTGCCAGCAGCCTGACCGGGACAGCCGACTATGGCTACACCTTC,CASSLTGTADYGYTF
-,13,TRBJ1-2,TRBV11-2,-,TGTGCCAGCAGCTTAGGACAGAAAGATGGCTACACCTTC,CASSLGQKDGYTF
-,14,TRBJ1-4,TRBV30,-,TGTGCCTGGAGTCGGAGGGAAACTAATGAAAAACTGTTTTTT,CAWSRRETNEKLFF
-,18,TRBJ2-2,TRBV9,TRBD2,TGTGCCAGCAGCGTTGGGACTAGCGGGAGTTGGGGCACCGGGGAGCTGTTTTTT,CASSVGTSGSWGTGELFF
-,13,TRBJ2-1,TRBV28,-,TGTGCCAGCAGTTTGCAGGGTTTCAATGAGCAGTTCTTC,CASSLQGFNEQFF
once,14,TRBJ2-6,TRBV6-1,-,TGTGCCAGCAGTGCCCCTCGGGGGGCCAACGTCCTGACTTTC,CASSAPRGANVLTF
-,15,TRBJ2-1,TRBV5-1,-,TGCGCCAGCAGCTTGGGCGCGGGCGGCCACAATGAGCAGTTCTTC,CASSLGAGGHNEQFF
-,15,TRBJ2-7,TRBV5-1,-,TGCGCCAGCAGCTTGACAGCAGGGGGGTCCTACGAGCAGTACTTC,CASSLTAGGSYEQYF
-,15,TRBJ2-7,TRBV6-1,TRBD1,TGTGCCAGCAGTGCCAATCCTACAGGGGGCAGTGAGCAGTACTTC,CASSANPTGGSEQYF
-,18,TRBJ2-2,TRBV19,TRBD1,TGTGCCAGTACCGATATGGGGCCCGGGACAGGGTACACCGGGGAGCTGTTTTTT,CASTDMGPGTGYTGELFF
once,17,TRBJ2-7,TRBV5-6,TRBD2,TGTGCCAGCAGCTACCTAGCGGGGGGGACCCCGACGCTCGAGCAGTACTTC,CASSYLAGGTPTLEQYF
-,21,TRBJ2-3,TRBV15,TRBD2,TGTGCCACCAGCAGAGATAGGAGAACTAGCGGGAGCCCTGAGGGCACAGATACGCAGTATTTT,CATSRDRRTSGSPEGTDTQYF
few,12,TRBJ1-2,TRBV5-4,TRBD1,TGTGCCAGCAGACAGGGGGAAGATGGCTACACCTTC,CASRQGEDGYTF
-,12,TRBJ1-2,TRBV7-2,-,TGTGCCAGCAGCGAACAGGGAGTTGGCTACACCTTC,CASSEQGVGYTF
-,15,TRBJ1-2,TRBV7-6,TRBD1,TGTGCCAGCAGCTCGCTACAGGGGCCCGGCTATGGCTACACCTTC,CASSSLQGPGYGYTF
-,13,TRBJ1-2,TRBV4-1,-,TGCGCCAGCAGCCGGGGACATGTAAGGCCCTACACCTTC,CASSRGHVRPYTF
once,16,TRBJ1-2,TRBV6-5,TRBD1,TGTGCCAGCAGTTCCCACAGGGGGGCCCAAGGCTATGGCTACACCTTC,CASSSHRGAQGYGYTF
-,15,TRBJ1-6,TRBV4-3,TRBD1,TGCGCCAGCAGCTTGGACAGGGCGGACAATTCACCCCTCCACTTT,CASSLDRADNSPLHF
-,14,TRBJ1-2,TRBV5-4,-,TGTGCCAGCAGCTTGGCGGGCGGGGGTGGGGGCTACACCTTC,CASSLAGGGGGYTF
-,16,TRBJ2-3,TRBV10-3,TRBD2,TGTGCCATCAGTGAGTCGACGGGACTACACACAGATACGCAGTATTTT,CAISESTGLHTDTQYF
-,15,TRBJ2-3,TRBV30,TRBD1,TGTGCCTGGGGGACCGGGACAGGGAGCACAGATACGCAGTATTTT,CAWGTGTGSTDTQYF
-,15,TRBJ2-2,TRBV5-4,TRBD2,TGTGCCAGCAGCTCCGGGACTAGCGGGGCAAAGGAGCTGTTTTTT,CASSSGTSGAKELFF
-,15,TRBJ2-2,TRBV5-1,TRBD2,TGCGCCAGCAGCTTGCGGGGGGGAAACACCGGGGAGCTGTTTTTT,CASSLRGGNTGELFF
-,14,TRBJ1-4,TRBV7-9,TRBD1,TGTGCCAGCAGCTTAAGACAGGGTAATGAAAAACTGTTTTTT,CASSLRQGNEKLFF
-,15,TRBJ1-4,TRBV23-1,-,TGCGCCAGCAGTCAATCAAAGGGGAGGGGTGAAAAACTGTTTTTT,CASSQSKGRGEKLFF
-,13,TRBJ1-1,TRBV30,-,TGTGCCTGGAGTCCCCAAATGAACACTGAAGCTTTCTTT,CAWSPQMNTEAFF
-,15,TRBJ2-2,TRBV7-9,-,TGTGCCAGCAGCTCCCCCCAGGGTGGCACCGGGGAGCTGTTTTTT,CASSSPQGGTGELFF
few,15,TRBJ2-3,TRBV18,TRBD2,TGTGCCAGCTCACCGTCCGCGGGAGGAACAGATACGCAGTATTTT,CASSPSAGGTDTQYF
-,16,TRBJ1-4,TRBV18,-,TGTGCCAGCTCACCGGATTCCGGGACAATCAATGAAAAACTGTTTTTT,CASSPDSGTINEKLFF
-,14,TRBJ2-7,TRBV28,-,TGTGCCAGCAGTTTACGAGCGGAGAATTACGAGCAGTACTTC,CASSLRAENYEQYF
few,16,TRBJ2-2,TRBV4-3,-,TGCGCCAGCAGCCAAGATCTGGGACATATCACCGGGGAGCTGTTTTTT,CASSQDLGHITGELFF
-,15,TRBJ2-1,TRBV11-2,TRBD1,TGTGCCAGCGCCTCAGGACAGGGCTCCTACAATGAGCAGTTCTTC,CASASGQGSYNEQFF
few,13,TRBJ1-2,TRBV16,-,TGTGCCAGCAACCCCGCAGGGGCGAAGGGCTACACCTTC,CASNPAGAKGYTF
-,15,TRBJ1-1,TRBV6-1,TRBD1,TGTGCCAGCAGAATAAGACAGGGTATGAACACTGAAGCTTTCTTT,CASRIRQGMNTEAFF
-,15,TRBJ1-4,TRBV7-3,-,TGTGCCAGCAGCCTTAAAGCAGGGTTTGGCGAAAAACTGTTTTTT,CASSLKAGFGEKLFF
-,17,TRBJ2-1,TRBV7-6,-,TGTGCCAGCAGCTTAGCCCCCGAAACCAGCTCCTACAATGAGCAGTTCTTC,CASSLAPETSSYNEQFF
-,14,TRBJ2-3,TRBV2,TRBD2,TGTGCCAGCAGTGATAGGACTAGCGCGGATACGCAGTATTTT,CASSDRTSADTQYF
-,16,TRBJ1-5,TRBV19,TRBD1,TGTGCCAGTAGCCCGACAGGGTTTCAGAGCAATCAGCCCCAGCATTTT,CASSPTGFQSNQPQHF